The present TCR beta chain was sequenced within a study of blood T cell repertoires in COVID-19. The wider study: Samples of COVID-19 (acute and convalescent) were obtained from the United States, Italy and Spain. The analysed material was cDNA or gDNA that came from T cells, B-cell-depleted T cells, or PBMCs.

The table came from immunoSEQ multiplex PCR; TCRdb's copy has only in-frame clones and leaves some out. The table shows fewer than 90,000 clones, with roughly 78% occurring only once. The CDR3 totals 15 residues. Germline V gives CDR1 SGHTA, CDR2 FQGNSA. V lost 1 base and J 4 bases, leaving 13 bases between the germline ends. The receptor was isolated from a woman of 80 years or more with acute or convalescent COVID-19. J is TRBJ1-2 and V is TRBV7-2, with TRBD1 as a possible D gene (6 bases). What was sequenced was peripheral blood. The CDR3 bases are TGTGCCAGCAGCTTAGAACAGGGCGTAGGCTATGGCTACACCTTC. Protein sequence: CASSLEQGVGYGYTF.